This T cell receptor (beta chain) was found in a study of molecular identifiers for immune sequencing clone quantification. This CDR3 is 13 amino acids long. Germline V gene lookup returns CDR1 SGDLS and CDR2 YYNGEE. TCRdb processed the PCR reads anew with MiXCR; each CDR3 protein has one entry. The sample lists approximately 500,000 distinct CDR3 sequences, 20% to 25% seen once, with around 0.84% in the top ten. Concerning this clonotype: Being one base from a much bigger clone, this may be a read error.

Naive CD8 T cells were picked out by sorting for CD8+CD4-CCR7+CD45RA+. This TCR derives from a human donor in good health. Some libraries in this study had Jurkat cell RNA spiked in. The chain combines TRBV9 with TRBJ2-1, with 7 bases aligning to TRBD1. The sequencing input was naive CD8+ T cells from blood, with Jurkat cell RNA spiked in. The subset denotes: FACS-sorted CD8+CD4-CCR7+CD45RA+ naive T cells. The CDR3 here is CASSPPQGSEQLF. For the CDR3, the DNA is TGTGCCAGCAGCCCACCACAGGGGTCTGAGCAGCTCTTC.